This TCR beta chain was recovered during a study of long-term antiretroviral therapy in people with HIV. The germline gives CDR1 MNHEY, CDR2 SMNVEV (reference sequence). The CDR3 covers 11 residues. V was pared by 7 bases and J by 1 base, with 3 bases between. An immunoSEQ assay, version v3.0, was performed at survey level. Assay used: immunoSEQ multiplex PCR; TCRdb lists only in-frame clones, some missing. The repertoire consists of fewer than 40,000 clones, with roughly 97% occurring once and the leading ten covering under 3.5%. Sequencing was performed on unsorted PBMCs, taken 6.9 years after starting antiretroviral therapy. The TCR comes from a young man with HIV. The chain employs TRBV27 and TRBJ2-3; no definite D call. CDR3 in amino acids: CASKRTDTQYF. In DNA, the CDR3 is TGTGCCAGCAAACGCACAGATACGCAGTATTTT.